Only a few counts were recorded for the clone carrying this T cell receptor beta chain. Its target is unknown. The sample belongs to a study of cytomegalovirus exposure and HLA in healthy donors. Findings and limits, study-wide: Most CMV-associated TCR beta chains appeared HLA-restricted in a later analysis. The study listed some 160 cytomegalovirus-associated TCR beta chains.

The CDR3 covers 15 residues. V gave up 6 bases and J gave up 4 bases; unmatched junction bases: 9. Germline loops: CDR1 MNHEY, CDR2 SMNVEV (reference sequence). Primers for the PCR totalled 60 Vbeta and 13 Jbeta. This table comes from immunoSEQ multiplex PCR, and its TCRdb copy is limited to in-frame clones, with some not included. The sample records tens of thousands of clones, more than 60% being singletons. Sequencing was done on a sample of PBMCs. The chain is built from TRBV27 and TRBJ2-1, with 7 positions matching TRBD1. The sequence derives from a man aged 40-49 years in good health and CMV-seronegative. The CDR3 here is CASSSTGDAYNEQFF. Here the CDR3 DNA reads TGTGCCAGCAGCTCAACAGGGGACGCGTACAATGAGCAGTTCTTC.